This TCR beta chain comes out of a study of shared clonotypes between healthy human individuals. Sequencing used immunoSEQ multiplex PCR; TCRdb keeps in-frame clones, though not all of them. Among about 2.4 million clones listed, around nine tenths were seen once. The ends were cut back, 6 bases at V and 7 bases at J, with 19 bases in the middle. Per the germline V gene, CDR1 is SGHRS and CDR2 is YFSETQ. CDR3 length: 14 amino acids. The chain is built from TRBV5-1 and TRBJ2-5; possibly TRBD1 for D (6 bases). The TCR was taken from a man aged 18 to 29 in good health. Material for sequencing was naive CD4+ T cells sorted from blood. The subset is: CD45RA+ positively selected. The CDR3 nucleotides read TGCGCCAGCACCAAGCCCGGACAGCAGTTGACCCAGTACTTC. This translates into CASTKPGQQLTQYF.